This TCR beta chain stems from a study of tumor and adjacent non-tumor tissue in lung cancer. Overall study: The cohort had about 12 adenocarcinoma, 2 squamous cell and 1 small cell patients.

Three rounds of nested PCR, following a modified ARM-PCR protocol, produced the TCRbeta library. A single record per CDR3 protein comes from TCRdb applying MiXCR to the multiplex PCR reads. The repertoire consists of fewer than 85,000 distinct CDR3 sequences, with less than 80% occurring once and the leading ten covering 25% to 30%. RNA was extracted from bulk tissue without any cell sorting. The material sequenced was lung tumor tissue. The origin of this receptor is a man aged 55 to 70 with non-small cell lung cancer.

The chain's CDR3 is CASSVSLETQYF. CDR3 DNA: TGTGCCAGCAGTGTCTCCCTGGAGACCCAGTACTTC. V is TRBV28 and J is TRBJ2-5; the D is unclear. The CDR3 consists of 12 residues. Germline CDR1 MDHEN, CDR2 SYDVKM. Trimming took 5 bases from V and 5 from J, leaving 9 bases between them. Full variable domain (outside the CDR3, taken from reference TRBV28 and TRBJ2-5): DVKVTQSSRYLVKRTGEKVFLECVQDMDHENMFWYRQDPGLGLRLIYFSYDVKMKEKGDIPEGYSVSREKKERFSLILESASTNQTSMYLCASSVSLETQYFGPGTRLLVL.